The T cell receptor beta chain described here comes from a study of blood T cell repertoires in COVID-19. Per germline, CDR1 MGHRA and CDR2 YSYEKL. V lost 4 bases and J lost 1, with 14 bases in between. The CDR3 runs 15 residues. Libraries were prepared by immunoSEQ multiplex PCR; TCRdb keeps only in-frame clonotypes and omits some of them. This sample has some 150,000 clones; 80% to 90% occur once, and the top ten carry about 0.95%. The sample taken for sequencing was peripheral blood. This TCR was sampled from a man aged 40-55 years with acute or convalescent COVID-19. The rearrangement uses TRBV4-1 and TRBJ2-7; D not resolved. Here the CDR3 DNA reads TGCGCCAGCAGCCGCGAATATGCAGGTTCCTACGAGCAGTACTTC. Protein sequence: CASSREYAGSYEQYF.